These T cell receptor beta chains were read from a single sample in a study of long-term antiretroviral therapy in people with HIV. Here immunoSEQ multiplex PCR was the method, and the copy in TCRdb shows in-frame clones only, minus some. The table includes tens of thousands of clones, around nine tenths detected once. The sequencing here drew on unsorted PBMCs, taken 0.1 years before starting antiretroviral therapy. All receptors come from a woman aged 50 to 60 with HIV. CDR3s include the opening cysteine and the closing phenylalanine or tryptophan. A D gene is named only where the DNA matches it firmly. Only some rows state a clone size, as once, few, many or a class for expanded clones.

abundance,j_gene,v_gene,d_gene,CDR3nt,CDR3aa
-,TRBJ1-2,TRBV7-3,TRBD1,TGTGCCAGCAGCTCCCTGGACAGGGGCGACTATGGCTACACCTTC,CASSSLDRGDYGYTF
few,TRBJ2-7,TRBV4-2,-,TGTGCCAGCAGCGATCCGGACCTTATTTCGCACGAGCAGTACTTC,CASSDPDLISHEQYF
once,TRBJ1-1,TRBV6-6,-,TGTGCCAGCAGAGACGGGATACTTCTGAACACTGAAGCTTTCTTT,CASRDGILLNTEAFF
once,TRBJ1-3,TRBV2,-,TGTGCCAGCAGTGAGATCCCGGAGAAAGGAAACACCATATATTTT,CASSEIPEKGNTIYF
-,TRBJ1-5,TRBV7-2,-,TGTGCCAGCAGCTTATGGGCGACGCTAGATCAGCCCCAGCATTTT,CASSLWATLDQPQHF
once,TRBJ1-3,TRBV5-1,TRBD1,TGCGCCAGCAGCCCCGGGACAGTGCGAAACACCATATATTTT,CASSPGTVRNTIYF
-,TRBJ1-5,TRBV6-6,TRBD1,TGTGCCAGCAGCCGGGACAGGGGAAATCAGCCCCAGCATTTT,CASSRDRGNQPQHF
-,TRBJ2-1,TRBV19,-,TGTGCCAGTAGTATCCAAGACGCGGGGTTTAATGAGCAGTTCTTC,CASSIQDAGFNEQFF
-,TRBJ2-7,TRBV6-1,TRBD1,TGTGCCAGCAGTGAATTCGCCGGGACAGGTTTATACGAGCAGTACTTC,CASSEFAGTGLYEQYF
-,TRBJ1-2,TRBV9,TRBD1,TGTGCCAGCAGCGTGGGACAGGGGGCGGCTAACTATGGCTACACCTTC,CASSVGQGAANYGYTF
-,TRBJ1-2,TRBV5-1,TRBD1,TGCGCCAGCAGCCCCGGGACAGGTAGGAGCTACACCTTC,CASSPGTGRSYTF
-,TRBJ2-4,TRBV30,TRBD2,TGTGCCTGGAATAAACACTCTACTTCTAGCGGGGGGGCCAAAAACATTCAGTACTTC,CAWNKHSTSSGGAKNIQYF
-,TRBJ1-2,TRBV7-8,-,TGTGCCAGCAGCTTAGCGGTTCTGGAGGGGGTAGATGGCTACACCTTC,CASSLAVLEGVDGYTF
-,TRBJ2-7,TRBV2,-,TGTGCCAGCAGCCCCGAAAGTAAGGGCTACGAGCAGTACTTC,CASSPESKGYEQYF
-,TRBJ2-3,TRBV30,-,TGTGCCTGGAGCGCCGGGACACCCGAGGATACGCAGTATTTT,CAWSAGTPEDTQYF
-,TRBJ2-7,TRBV6-5,-,TGTGCCAGCAGTTACCAGGGTGGCTACGAGCAGTACTTC,CASSYQGGYEQYF
few,TRBJ1-2,TRBV30,-,TGTGCCTGGAGTGCGGGACCGCGCTATGGCTACACCTTC,CAWSAGPRYGYTF
-,TRBJ1-2,TRBV6-1,-,TGTGCCAGCAGTGTCCGGGACGACTATGGCTACACCTTC,CASSVRDDYGYTF
-,TRBJ1-3,TRBV18,-,TGTGCCAGCTCACCAGTGGGACGGAACTCTGGAAACACCATATATTTT,CASSPVGRNSGNTIYF
few,TRBJ1-1,TRBV30,-,TGTGCCTGGAGTGAGTCGCCCTCCCGAGGGACTGAAGCTTTCTTT,CAWSESPSRGTEAFF
-,TRBJ2-3,TRBV7-6,-,TGTGCCAGCAGCTTCGAACAGCGCACAGATACGCAGTATTTT,CASSFEQRTDTQYF
once,TRBJ1-6,TRBV21-1,-,TGTGCCAGCAGCAAAGAACAGGGGACTTATAATTCACCCCTCCACTTT,CASSKEQGTYNSPLHF
-,TRBJ2-1,TRBV11-2,TRBD2,TGTGCCAGCAGCTTAGTGCGTCTTCGGGGGGGCTTCAATGAGCAGTTCTTC,CASSLVRLRGGFNEQFF
-,TRBJ2-3,TRBV5-6,-,TGTGCCAGCAGCTTCAGGGGCCTCGGCACAGATACGCAGTATTTT,CASSFRGLGTDTQYF
-,TRBJ2-3,TRBV7-9,-,TGTGCCAGCAGCTTAGAAGGCTCAGATACGCAGTATTTT,CASSLEGSDTQYF
-,TRBJ2-2,TRBV5-4,TRBD1,TGTGCCAGCAGATGGGACAGGGGTAACACCGGGGAGCTGTTTTTT,CASRWDRGNTGELFF
-,TRBJ1-5,TRBV2,-,TGTGCCAGCAGTGAAAGGGGCCGGTACAATCAGCCCCAGCATTTT,CASSERGRYNQPQHF
once,TRBJ1-2,TRBV5-4,-,TGTGCCAGCAGGTCTCGATCCGGGACGAACGGCTACACCTTC,CASRSRSGTNGYTF
-,TRBJ1-2,TRBV30,-,TGTGCCTGGGATGAACTCGCGATGGGGCATGGCTACACCTTC,CAWDELAMGHGYTF
-,TRBJ2-7,TRBV14,TRBD1,TGTGCCAGCAACCAGGGACAGTTCGCCTACGAGCAGTACTTC,CASNQGQFAYEQYF
-,TRBJ2-1,TRBV14,TRBD2,TGTGCCAGCAGCCCAGGACTAGCGGGGAACAATGAGCAGTTCTTC,CASSPGLAGNNEQFF
once,TRBJ1-5,TRBV28,-,TGTGCCAGCAGTCCCGCCATCCCCAATCAGCCCCAGCATTTT,CASSPAIPNQPQHF
-,TRBJ1-5,TRBV6-1,-,TGTGCCGGCAGCCCAGCCAGTAGCAATCAGCCCCAGCATTTT,CAGSPASSNQPQHF
-,TRBJ2-3,TRBV19,-,TGTGCCAGTCAAAGATACAGGGAAGAGGCAGATACGCAGTATTTT,CASQRYREEADTQYF
-,TRBJ1-5,TRBV7-6,TRBD1,TGTGCCAGCAGCCGACAGGGCTCGAGTCAGCCCCAGCATTTT,CASSRQGSSQPQHF
-,TRBJ2-1,TRBV6-6,TRBD2,TGTGCCAGCAGTTACACCACTACCGGGAGGGCTGAGCAGTTCTTC,CASSYTTTGRAEQFF
-,TRBJ1-6,TRBV5-1,TRBD1,TGCGCCAGCAGCTCCACCGGGACAGTCGATTCACCCCTCCACTTT,CASSSTGTVDSPLHF
-,TRBJ1-6,TRBV6-5,TRBD1,TGTGCCAGCAGCCCAGACAGGGGCTCACCCCTCCACTTT,CASSPDRGSPLHF
-,TRBJ2-2,TRBV18,-,TGTGCCAGCTCACAAGGATACACCGGGGAGCTGTTTTTT,CASSQGYTGELFF
-,TRBJ1-5,TRBV15,-,TGTGCCACCAGCAGTAGCCGGACAGATGCTTTGTTTCAGCCCCAGCATTTT,CATSSSRTDALFQPQHF
once,TRBJ1-3,TRBV7-3,-,TGTGCCAGCAGCTCAGGGGCTGGAAACACCATATATTTT,CASSSGAGNTIYF
-,TRBJ2-2,TRBV6-1,-,TGTGCCAGCACCCCACTGGGGAACACCGGGGAGCTGTTTTTT,CASTPLGNTGELFF
-,TRBJ2-3,TRBV7-6,-,TGTGCCAGCAGCTTAGGTGGCGACTCACACACAGATACGCAGTATTTT,CASSLGGDSHTDTQYF
-,TRBJ2-6,TRBV7-9,-,TGTGCCAGCAGCTTAGTCGTCACGGAGGATGGGGCCAACGTCCTGACTTTC,CASSLVVTEDGANVLTF
-,TRBJ1-2,TRBV7-9,TRBD1,TGTGCCAGCAGCTTCCCGACAGGGAACTATGGCTACACCTTC,CASSFPTGNYGYTF
-,TRBJ1-1,TRBV6-5,-,TGTGCCAGCAGTTATCACGGACAAAACACTGAAGCTTTCTTT,CASSYHGQNTEAFF
-,TRBJ1-2,TRBV23-1,TRBD1,TGCGCCAGCAGTCAATTACCCCGGGACAGCGCGAGTCCTAACTATGGCTACACCTTC,CASSQLPRDSASPNYGYTF
-,TRBJ2-5,TRBV7-9,-,TGTGCCAGCAGCCCACAAGAGACCCAGTACTTC,CASSPQETQYF